What follows are 23 T cell receptor beta chains derived from one specimen sequenced in a study of blood T cell repertoires in COVID-19. The table came from immunoSEQ multiplex PCR; TCRdb's copy has only in-frame clones and leaves some out. The data contain over 65,000 clones, around 90% of them seen just once; the ten biggest clones take up approximately 4.5%. Sequenced: peripheral blood. The receptor set was obtained from a man aged 45-60 years with active COVID-19.

This chain links TRBV6-1 with TRBJ1-5, with 10 bases lining up with TRBD1. CDR3 length: 15 amino acids. With V trimmed by 3 bases and J by 7 bases, 6 bases remained unmatched. Germline V gene lookup returns CDR1 MNHNS and CDR2 SASEGT. This CDR3 reads CASSEGQGFGQPQHF. CDR3 nucleotides: TGTGCCAGCAGTGAGGGACAGGGGTTTGGGCAGCCCCAGCATTTT.

This clone was recorded once. J is TRBJ1-2 and V is TRBV29-1; no clear D. The CDR3 covers 14 residues. V was pared by 3 bases and J by 6 bases, with 17 bases between. CDR1 SQVTM and CDR2 ANQGSEA come from the germline V gene. CDR3 sequence reads: CSVEFLFLSDGYTF. The DNA for the CDR3 is TGCAGCGTTGAGTTTCTGTTTCTGAGTGATGGCTACACCTTC.

CDR3 DNA sequence: TGCGCCAGCAGCCAAGAAGGAGCGGGGCCCCAAGAGACCCAGTACTTC. Translating gives CASSQEGAGPQETQYF. The gene calls are TRBV4-1 and TRBJ2-5, with 7 positions matching TRBD2. The CDR3 is 16 residues long. CDR1 is MGHRA, CDR2 YSYEKL, per germline. Trimming took 0 bases from V and 1 from J; bases not matched to a gene: 5.

The V call is TRBV5-8, the J call TRBJ2-7; D gene uncertain. Germline values: CDR1 SGHTS, CDR2 YDEGEE. The CDR3 covers 12 residues. The germline V and J ends were trimmed by 1 base and 7 bases, with 9 bases remaining between them. The CDR3 here is CASSLMRSEQYF. The CDR3 nucleotides read TGTGCCAGCAGCTTGATGAGAAGTGAGCAGTACTTC.

V usage is TRBV5-6 and J usage is TRBJ1-6, with unresolved D. This CDR3 comprises 14 residues. V gave up 3 bases and J gave up 5 bases, with 9 bases separating them. Germline CDR1 reads SGHDT; CDR2 reads YYEEEE. The CDR3 sequence is CASSSGVNNSPLHF. CDR3 nucleotides: TGTGCCAGCAGCTCCGGGGTTAATAATTCACCCCTCCACTTT.

This clone was seen only once. The chain carries TRBV4-3 and TRBJ1-6; 11 bases align to TRBD1. With 6 bases clipped from V and 6 bases from J, the junction kept 7 bases outside the gene matches. Germline CDR1 is LGHNA and CDR2 is YSLEER. The CDR3 has 16 amino acids. The CDR3 region is CASRTGTGGVNSPLHF. CDR3 coding DNA: TGCGCCAGCAGAACCGGGACAGGGGGGGTTAATTCACCCCTCCACTTT.

This clone was seen once. The chain employs TRBV6-5 and TRBJ1-6, with 7 positions matching TRBD1. The V gene's germline CDR1 is MNHEY and CDR2 SVGAGI. The CDR3 has 13 residues. The V and J ends lost 8 bases and 7 bases, in that order; junction bases with no gene match: 5. CDR3 region: CASGYRGNSPLHF. The CDR3 nucleotides are TGTGCCAGCGGATACAGGGGAAATTCACCCCTCCACTTT.

This clone was seen more than once but under ten times. The chain joins TRBV9 to TRBJ1-6; D not certain. The V gene's germline CDR1 is SGDLS and CDR2 YYNGEE. V was pared by 0 bases and J by 9 bases, with 7 bases between. There are 13 residues in the CDR3. The CDR3 sequence is CASSVAEGSPLHF. The CDR3 coding sequence is TGTGCCAGCAGCGTAGCGGAGGGTTCACCCCTCCACTTT.

The chain combines TRBV9 with TRBJ2-7; 8 bases fit TRBD1. CDR1 is SGDLS, CDR2 YYNGEE, per germline. Germline trimming cut 4 bases from V and 6 bases from J; bases unmatched to any gene: 6. The CDR3 runs 13 residues. In DNA form, the CDR3 reads TGTGCCAGCAGCCCAACCGACAGGGGCGAGCAGTACTTC. This sequence encodes CASSPTDRGEQYF.

The CDR3 sequence: CATSRDSLAGGVISQPQHF. CDR3 in DNA: TGTGCCACCAGCAGAGATTCCCTCGCGGGCGGGGTAATTAGTCAGCCCCAGCATTTT. This chain links TRBV15 with TRBJ1-5, with D unresolved. Germline assignment: CDR1 LNHNV and CDR2 YYDKDF (reference sequence). The CDR3 loop spans 19 amino acids. V was trimmed by 0 bases and J by 6 bases, leaving 24 bases between them.

Here the CDR3 DNA reads TGTGCCAGCTCTCCGTCGGGGTTCGAGCAGTACTTC. Translated, it gives CASSPSGFEQYF. The chain recombines TRBV18 with TRBJ2-7; D is perhaps TRBD2 (5 bases). There are 12 residues in the CDR3. Trimming shortened V by 6 bases and J by 6 bases, and 12 bases separated the two germline ends. Germline V lookup: CDR1 KGHSH, CDR2 LQKENI.

This clone was counted once. The CDR3 sequence: CSVETGHNYEQYF. The CDR3 DNA follows: TGCAGCGTTGAAACGGGACACAACTACGAGCAGTACTTC. V is TRBV29-1 and J is TRBJ2-7; tentative D call: TRBD1 (6 bases). The CDR3 totals 13 residues. Germline values: CDR1 SQVTM, CDR2 ANQGSEA. Trimming left V 2 bases short and J 3 bases short, with 11 bases between.

The V call is TRBV19, the J call TRBJ1-5, with 8 nucleotides matching TRBD1. Unmatched junction bases numbered 8, after V lost 9 bases and J lost 4 bases. From germline, CDR1 is LNHDA and CDR2 SQIVND (reference sequence). The CDR3 spans 14 residues. The CDR3 DNA sequence: TGTGCCAGCATTCAAGGACAGGGAAATCAGCCCCAGCATTTT. Protein: CASIQGQGNQPQHF.

V is TRBV7-2 and J is TRBJ1-3; 10 bases match TRBD1. The CDR3 runs 16 residues. From germline, CDR1 is SGHTA and CDR2 FQGNSA. V dropped 2 bases and J dropped 1; count of bases not matched to a gene: 2. CDR3 residues: CASSLRDRGSGNTIYF. DNA for the CDR3: TGTGCCAGCAGCTTACGGGACAGGGGATCTGGAAACACCATATATTTT.

The chain links TRBV11-3 to TRBJ2-3, with 9 bases aligning to TRBD2. Trimming at V came to 1 base and at J to 4 bases, leaving 6 bases not matched to a gene. The CDR3 length is 16 residues. The germline CDR1 and CDR2 sequences are SGHNT and YENEEA. The DNA for the CDR3 is TGTGCCAGCAGCTTAGTGATGCGGGGGGGATCAGATACGCAGTATTTT. Amino acids: CASSLVMRGGSDTQYF.

The chain recombines TRBV9 with TRBJ2-7; D is undetermined. The germline CDR1 and CDR2 sequences are SGDLS and YYNGEE. This CDR3 has 13 residues. Trimming removed 0 bases from V and 6 bases from J, with 10 bases in between. CDR3: CASSVESVGEQYF. Written as DNA, the CDR3 is TGTGCCAGCAGCGTAGAATCGGTTGGCGAGCAGTACTTC.

This clone was picked up one time. CDR3 in amino acids: CASSSRQGGLVNQPQHF. The CDR3 DNA sequence: TGTGCCAGCAGCTCTCGACAGGGAGGCTTGGTGAATCAGCCCCAGCATTTT. The V call is TRBV7-8, the J call TRBJ1-5, with TRBD1 matching 7 bases. Germline CDR1 SGHVS, CDR2 FQNEAQ. The CDR3 runs 17 residues. Trimming removed 4 bases from V and 4 bases from J; junction bases left unmatched: 13.

The CDR3 sequence is CASSIFSSGANVLTF. The CDR3 coding sequence is TGTGCCAGTAGTATATTTAGCTCTGGGGCCAACGTCCTGACTTTC. The chain couples TRBV19 to TRBJ2-6, with D hard to call. V lost 2 bases and J 0 bases, leaving 5 bases between the germline ends. CDR3 length equals 15 residues. In germline, CDR1 is LNHDA, CDR2 SQIVND (reference sequence).

The sample holds one count of this clone. The rearrangement links TRBV15 to TRBJ2-1, with 7 bases identical to TRBD2. With 8 bases clipped from V and 7 bases from J, the junction kept 14 bases outside the gene matches. Germline V gene sequence: CDR1 LNHNV, CDR2 YYDKDF (reference sequence). The CDR3 runs to 15 residues. CDR3 residues: CATSLAPGTKNEQFF. The CDR3 DNA is TGTGCCACCTCCCTGGCCCCCGGGACTAAGAATGAGCAGTTCTTC.

V is TRBV3-1 (or the pseudogene TRBV3-2) and J is TRBJ1-1, with a tentative D call TRBD1 (5 bases). The germline gives CDR1 LGHDT, CDR2 YNNKEL (reference sequence). Deletions cut 4 bases from V and 7 bases from J, with 22 bases between. CDR3 length: 16 amino acids. CDR3 loop: CASSRNILRGSGEAFF. Here the CDR3 DNA reads TGTGCCAGCAGCCGGAATATCTTGCGGGGGAGTGGTGAAGCTTTCTTT.

The gene calls are TRBV15 and TRBJ2-7; D perhaps matches TRBD2 (6 bases). The CDR3 loop spans 15 amino acids. The V gene's germline CDR1 is LNHNV and CDR2 YYDKDF (reference sequence). Trimming removed 0 bases at V and 3 bases at J, with 12 bases between. CDR3 sequence: CATSRDGRGLYEQYF. CDR3 DNA: TGTGCCACCAGCAGAGATGGTCGGGGACTCTACGAGCAGTACTTC.

The chain has TRBV24-1 and TRBJ1-3, with a tentative D call TRBD1 (5 bases). Germline V gene sequence: CDR1 KGHDR, CDR2 SFDVKD. CDR3 length equals 13 residues. With 10 bases removed from V and 0 bases from J, the gap between germline ends came to 9 bases. Here the CDR3 DNA reads TGTGCCACGACAGATAGCTCTGGAAACACCATATATTTT. Its translation is CATTDSSGNTIYF.

V and J are TRBV4-3 and TRBJ2-3; 12 bases agree with TRBD2. Losses at the gene ends were 2 bases for V and 1 base for J; bases not matched to a gene: 1. The CDR3 spans 16 residues. Germline V gene data show CDR1 as LGHNA and CDR2 as YSLEER. The CDR3, as DNA: TGCGCCAGCAGCCAAACTAGCGGGGGGCGCACAGATACGCAGTATTTT. It specifies CASSQTSGGRTDTQYF.